The clone carrying this TCR beta chain registers medium-sized by frequency. The antigen remains undetermined. Germline V CDR1 and CDR2: SQVTM, ANQGSEA. This CDR3 region has 14 residues. This sample stems from a study of T cell clusters in autoimmune cytopenias. Study as a whole: TRB sequencing had a median about 55,000 reads and under 3,000 distinct clonotypes per sample. General study findings and limits: TRB repertoire shifts in secondary cytopenia and chronic lymphocytic leukemia mostly reflected lymphoma, not autoimmunity.

TRB was amplified from around 250 ng of peripheral blood genomic DNA per sample. TRB was amplified by touch-down multiplex PCR, primer pools A and B combined. TCRdb re-analyzed the multiplex PCR reads; it lists each CDR3 protein once, without DNA. The repertoire table contains under 8,500 distinct CDR3 sequences. J is TRBJ2-4 and V is TRBV29-1; TCRdb outputs TRBD1, but without DNA this stays unchecked. The sequenced sample was peripheral blood. This clonotype was obtained from a human donor with an autoimmune cytopenia or autoimmune hepatitis (not recorded which). This CDR3 is CSVVEGDAKNIQYF.